This T cell receptor (beta chain) came from a study of blood T cell repertoires in COVID-19. About the research overall: Acute and convalescent COVID-19 samples came from the United States, Italy and Spain. T cells, B-cell-depleted T cells, or PBMCs supplied cDNA or gDNA.

Germline CDR1 is MNHEY and CDR2 is SVGEGT. V was trimmed by 6 bases and J by 2 bases, leaving 10 bases between them. The CDR3 is 14 amino acids. Original analysis: Nucleated cell counts were estimated from reference gene primer amplification. Sequenced by immunoSEQ multiplex PCR; TCRdb stores in-frame clones only, minus some. The V and J calls and clone size are taken from that table; D and trimming were inferred from the DNA. The top ten clones hold 2% to 2.5% of a sample with 230,000 or so clones, 65% to 90% of them seen once. Sequenced material: peripheral blood. The V call is TRBV6-2 or TRBV6-3, the J call TRBJ2-2, with D uncertain. This receptor was identified in a man in his forties or fifties who had recovered from COVID-19. CDR3 residues: CASSRGVNTGELFF. CDR3 coding DNA: TGTGCCAGCAGCCGCGGAGTTAACACCGGGGAGCTGTTTTTT.